The present T cell receptor (beta chain) was sequenced within a study of blood T cell repertoires in COVID-19. As for the study in general: Some COVID-19 samples were acute and others convalescent; all came from the United States, Italy and Spain.

Germline V gene lookup returns CDR1 SQVTM and CDR2 ANQGSEA. The CDR3 is 13 amino acids. The V end lost 4 bases, the J end lost 3 bases, and 12 bases lay between the germline ends. Sequencing was performed with immunoSEQ multiplex PCR; in TCRdb, only in-frame clones are kept and a portion is missing. The table records approximately 190,000 clones, about 80% of them present only once. This chain uses TRBV29-1 with TRBJ1-2; no clear D. This sequence originates from a woman aged 55-70 years with COVID-19, enrolled during active disease. Material for sequencing was peripheral blood. The CDR3 DNA reads TGCAGCGTTGTCTGGGTTGGAGACTATGGCTACACCTTC. Translated, it gives CSVVWVGDYGYTF.